This TCR beta chain was recorded in a study of siplizumab effects on memory and regulatory T cells. Overall study findings and caveats: Mappable CD4+ clones that were alloreactive averaged around 70% Treg-derived with siplizumab versus approximately 27% in controls. Naive T cells appeared more diverse than memory cells and seemed to be major alloresponse contributors. Siplizumab caused a significant drop in alloreactive sequences traceable to unstimulated CD4+ memory cells. Proliferating Tregs from siplizumab cultures lacked functional confirmation of suppression.

Note on this clone: What it binds is not known.

Germline assignment: CDR1 KGHSH and CDR2 LQKENI. The CDR3 is 14 residues long. The V and J ends lost 0 bases and 2 bases respectively, with 5 bases between them. Data came from immunoSEQ multiplex PCR; TCRdb stores just in-frame clones and leaves some out. Of 100,000 to 110,000 clones listed, 75% to 95% are singletons. This clonotype originated in a human donor in good health. The sample was CD4+ T cells sorted from blood. The J gene is TRBJ1-5, the V gene TRBV18, with unresolved D. For the CDR3, the DNA is TGTGCCAGCTCACCACCCCCAGGCAATCAGCCCCAGCATTTT. This codes for CASSPPPGNQPQHF.